Included here is one T cell receptor (beta chain) sequence, with context. This record belongs to a study of cytomegalovirus exposure and HLA in healthy donors. PCR amplification relied on 60 Vbeta primers (plus 13 Jbeta primers). Clones were sequenced by immunoSEQ multiplex PCR, and TCRdb holds only the in-frame ones, with some missing. The table records approximately 140,000 clones, roughly three quarters of them present only once. Looked up from germline, CDR1 is MGHRA and CDR2 is YSYEKL. The length of the CDR3 is 16 residues. With 3 bases removed from V and 0 bases from J, the gap between germline ends came to 11 bases.

The sample taken for sequencing was PBMCs. V gene TRBV4-1 combines with J gene TRBJ2-2, with a tentative D call TRBD1 (5 bases). This TCR came from a human donor in good health. This chain's CDR3 is CASSHLPDTNTGELFF. The CDR3 nucleotides read TGCGCCAGCAGCCATCTACCGGACACGAACACCGGGGAGCTGTTTTTT.